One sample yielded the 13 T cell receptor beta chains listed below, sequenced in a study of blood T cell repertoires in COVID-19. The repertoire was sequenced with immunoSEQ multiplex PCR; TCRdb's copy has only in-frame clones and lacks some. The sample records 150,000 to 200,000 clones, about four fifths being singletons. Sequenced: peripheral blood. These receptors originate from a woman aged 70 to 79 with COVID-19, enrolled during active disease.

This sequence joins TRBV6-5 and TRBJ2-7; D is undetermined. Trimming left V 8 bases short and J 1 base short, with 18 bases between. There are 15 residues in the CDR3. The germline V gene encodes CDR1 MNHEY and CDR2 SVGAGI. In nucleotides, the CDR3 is TGTGCCAGCCATGAATCCCCAGCGTTTTCCTACGAGCAGTACTTC. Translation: CASHESPAFSYEQYF.

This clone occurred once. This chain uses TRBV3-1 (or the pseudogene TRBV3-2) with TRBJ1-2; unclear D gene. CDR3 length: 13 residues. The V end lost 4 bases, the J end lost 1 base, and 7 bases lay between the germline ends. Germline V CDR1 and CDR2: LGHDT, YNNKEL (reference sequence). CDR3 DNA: TGTGCCAGCAGCCCCCGAGATAACTATGGCTACACCTTC. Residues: CASSPRDNYGYTF.

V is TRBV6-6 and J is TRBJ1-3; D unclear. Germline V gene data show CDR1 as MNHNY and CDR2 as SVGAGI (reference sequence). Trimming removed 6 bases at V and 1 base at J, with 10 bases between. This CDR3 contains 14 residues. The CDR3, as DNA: TGTGCCAGCAGGTTCCAACTTTCTGGAAACACCATATATTTT. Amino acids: CASRFQLSGNTIYF.

The CDR3 loop is CASSSGTGAYNEQFF. The CDR3 DNA reads as TGTGCCAGCAGCTCCGGGACAGGGGCATACAATGAGCAGTTCTTC. This chain uses TRBV7-7 with TRBJ2-1; the match to TRBD1 covers 10 bases. The CDR3 runs to 15 residues. In germline, CDR1 is SSHAT, CDR2 FNYEAQ (reference sequence). The V and J ends lost 4 bases and 4 bases, in that order; junction bases with no gene match: 4.

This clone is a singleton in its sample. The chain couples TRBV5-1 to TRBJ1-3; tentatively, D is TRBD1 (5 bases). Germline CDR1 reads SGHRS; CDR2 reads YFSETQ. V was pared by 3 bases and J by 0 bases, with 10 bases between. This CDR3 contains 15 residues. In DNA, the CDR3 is TGCGCCAGCAGCTCACAGGCAAACTCTGGAAACACCATATATTTT. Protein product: CASSSQANSGNTIYF.

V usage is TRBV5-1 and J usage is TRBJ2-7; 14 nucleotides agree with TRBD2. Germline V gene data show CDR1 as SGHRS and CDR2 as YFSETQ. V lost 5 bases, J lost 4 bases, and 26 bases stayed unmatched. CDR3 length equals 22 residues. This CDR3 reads CASSRRPPGAGTSGSPPYEQYF. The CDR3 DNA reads TGCGCCAGCAGTCGGCGACCTCCGGGGGCCGGGACTAGCGGGAGTCCCCCGTACGAGCAGTACTTC.

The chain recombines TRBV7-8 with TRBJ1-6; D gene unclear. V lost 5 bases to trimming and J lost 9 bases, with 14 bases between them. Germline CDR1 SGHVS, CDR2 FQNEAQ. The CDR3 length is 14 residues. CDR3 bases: TGTGCCAGCAGCCCCCGGGGTGGGATTTCACCCCTCCACTTT. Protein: CASSPRGGISPLHF.

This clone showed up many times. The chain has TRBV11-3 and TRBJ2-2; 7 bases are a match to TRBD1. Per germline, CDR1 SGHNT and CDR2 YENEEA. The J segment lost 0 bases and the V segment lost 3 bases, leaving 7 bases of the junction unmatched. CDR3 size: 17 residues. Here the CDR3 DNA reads TGTGCCAGCAGCTTTATCTGGCAGGGGGCGAACACCGGGGAGCTGTTTTTT. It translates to CASSFIWQGANTGELFF.

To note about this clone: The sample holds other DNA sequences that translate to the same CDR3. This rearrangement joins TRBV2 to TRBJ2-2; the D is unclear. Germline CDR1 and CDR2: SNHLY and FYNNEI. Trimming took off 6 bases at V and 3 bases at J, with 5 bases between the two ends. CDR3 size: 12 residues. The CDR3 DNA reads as TGTGCCAGCAGCCTCGACACCGGGGAGCTGTTTTTT. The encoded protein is CASSLDTGELFF.

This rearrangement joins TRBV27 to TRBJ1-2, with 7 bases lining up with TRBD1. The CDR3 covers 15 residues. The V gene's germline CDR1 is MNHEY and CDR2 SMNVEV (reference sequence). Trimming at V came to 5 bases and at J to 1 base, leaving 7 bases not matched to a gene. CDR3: CASSLRDSLNYGYTF. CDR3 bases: TGTGCCAGCAGTCTTAGGGACAGTCTTAACTATGGCTACACCTTC.

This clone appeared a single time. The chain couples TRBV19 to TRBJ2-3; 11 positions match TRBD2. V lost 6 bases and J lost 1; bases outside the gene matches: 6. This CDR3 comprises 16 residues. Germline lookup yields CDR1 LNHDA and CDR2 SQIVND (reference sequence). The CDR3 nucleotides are TGTGCCAGTAGACGTACTAGCGGGAGAGGCACAGATACGCAGTATTTT. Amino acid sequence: CASRRTSGRGTDTQYF.

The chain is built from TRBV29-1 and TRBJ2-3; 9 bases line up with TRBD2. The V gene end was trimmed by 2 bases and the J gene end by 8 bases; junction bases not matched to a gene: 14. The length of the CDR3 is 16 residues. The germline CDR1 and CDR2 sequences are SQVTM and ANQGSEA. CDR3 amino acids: CSVETVMAGGPGTQYF. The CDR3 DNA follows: TGCAGCGTTGAAACCGTAATGGCGGGAGGGCCCGGTACGCAGTATTTT.

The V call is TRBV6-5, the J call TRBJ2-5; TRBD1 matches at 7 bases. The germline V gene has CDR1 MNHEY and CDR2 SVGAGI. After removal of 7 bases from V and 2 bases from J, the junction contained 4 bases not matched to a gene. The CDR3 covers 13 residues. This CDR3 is CASTGQLQETQYF. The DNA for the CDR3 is TGTGCCAGCACGGGACAGCTGCAAGAGACCCAGTACTTC.